This T cell receptor (beta chain) was obtained from a study of blood T cell repertoires in COVID-19. Study processing details: Amplification of reference gene primers was used by the study to estimate nucleated cell counts. Sequencing was performed with immunoSEQ multiplex PCR; in TCRdb, only in-frame clones are kept and a portion is missing. Clone size and V and J calls were adopted from that table, with D and trimming inferred from the DNA. This table has roughly 170,000 clones, 70% to 90% appearing once. V was shortened by 3 bases and J by 2 bases, with 10 bases between the two germline ends. The germline CDR1 and CDR2 sequences are MNHEY and SMNVEV (reference sequence). The CDR3 loop spans 14 amino acids.

The sequence was obtained from a man aged 35 to 55 with active or convalescent COVID-19. V gene TRBV27 combines with J gene TRBJ1-2, with D possibly matching TRBD1 (5 bases). The specimen sequenced was peripheral blood. CDR3: CASSFARANYGYTF. In nucleotides, the CDR3 is TGTGCCAGCAGTTTCGCCAGGGCGAACTATGGCTACACCTTC.